This section outlines one T cell receptor beta chain sequence together with its context. This sample is part of a study of blood T cell repertoires in COVID-19. About the research overall: T cells, B-cell-depleted T cells, or PBMCs provided the cDNA or gDNA that served as material.

The study drew participants aged about 18 to 89 years from 20 to 30 US areas. Cohort assignment relied on participant-reported clinical history. The protocol was immunoSEQ multiplex PCR, while the TCRdb copy is restricted to in-frame clones and leaves out a portion. This sample has about 330,000 clones; roughly nine tenths occur once, and the top ten carry approximately 18%. Germline V gene lookup returns CDR1 SGDLS and CDR2 YYNGEE. V gave up 3 bases and J gave up 0 bases; unmatched junction bases: 2. The length of the CDR3 is 15 residues. Input material: PBMCs or T cells enriched from blood (not recorded which). The clonotype comes from a woman in her 30s who had recovered from COVID-19. The V gene is TRBV9, the J gene TRBJ1-3, with 8 bases fitting TRBD1. In nucleotides, the CDR3 is TGTGCCAGCAGCGACGACAGGGGCTCTGGAAACACCATATATTTT. It codes for CASSDDRGSGNTIYF.